Listed below are T cell receptor beta chains from one sample, sequenced in a study of control samples from healthy donors and cancer patients. Assay: immunoSEQ multiplex PCR; the TCRdb copy retains only in-frame clones and omits some. The table shows 100,000 to 150,000 clones, with more than 85% occurring only once. Input material: blood. These receptors were collected from a young man in good health. CDR3s include the opening cysteine and the closing phenylalanine or tryptophan. Each record gives: J gene, clone size, D gene, V gene, CDR3 DNA, CDR3 protein. The D gene is left open where the match is weak. A row's size may be missing; if present it is once, few, many or a size class.

>TRBJ2-1|-|-|TRBV10-3
TGTGCCATCCAATTCAAATCCGACGTGGAGCAGTTCTTC
CAIQFKSDVEQFF
>TRBJ2-5|-|-|TRBV9
TGTGCCAGCAGCCTTAGCGGCCCCGGGCAGACCCAGTACTTC
CASSLSGPGQTQYF
>TRBJ1-1|-|-|TRBV9
TGTGCCAGCAGTCGTAAAGTGTCCGGGGGTTCCAATGAAGCTTTCTTT
CASSRKVSGGSNEAFF
>TRBJ2-2|-|-|TRBV27
TGTGCCAGCAGTTTATCCAGGGTCGGCACCGGGGAGCTGTTTTTT
CASSLSRVGTGELFF
>TRBJ2-1|-|-|TRBV19
TGTGCCAGTAGTATCTGGGACGGCTCCTACAATGAGCAGTTCTTC
CASSIWDGSYNEQFF
>TRBJ2-1|-|-|TRBV5-1
TGCGCCAGCAGCTTAGACTATTATGAGCAGTTCTTC
CASSLDYYEQFF
>TRBJ1-2|-|-|TRBV12-3/TRBV12-4
TGTGCCAGCAGTTTAGAAGGTAATGGCTACACCTTC
CASSLEGNGYTF
>TRBJ2-1|-|-|TRBV7-9
TGTGCCAGCAGCTTACAGTTCTTC
CASSLQFF
>TRBJ1-5|-|-|TRBV7-9
TGTGCCAGCAGCACGGACAGAGATAGCAATCAGCCCCAGCATTTT
CASSTDRDSNQPQHF
>TRBJ2-7|-|TRBD1|TRBV5-4
TGTGCCAGCAGCTCCACAGGGGGGCACGAGCAGTACTTC
CASSSTGGHEQYF
>TRBJ2-1|-|-|TRBV14
TGTGCCAGCAGCCAAATACGTGGAAACTTCGATGAGCAGTTCTTC
CASSQIRGNFDEQFF
>TRBJ1-4|-|-|TRBV7-9
TGTGCCAGCAGCTTAGGGCCGGTGGGGAGGAGCGGTGAAAAACTGTTTTTT
CASSLGPVGRSGEKLFF
>TRBJ1-2|-|-|TRBV12-3/TRBV12-4
TGTGCCAGCAGACCCGGGACGAGGAATGGCTACACCTTC
CASRPGTRNGYTF
>TRBJ1-4|-|-|TRBV14
TGTGCCAGCAGCCCAGGACAGTGGCCTAATGAAAAACTGTTTTTT
CASSPGQWPNEKLFF
>TRBJ2-6|-|TRBD1|TRBV2
TGTGCCAGCAGGGGGACAGGGGGGTTGGACTCTGGGGCCAACGTCCTGACTTTC
CASRGTGGLDSGANVLTF
>TRBJ1-1|-|-|TRBV6-4
TGTGCCAGCAGCAGACTGGAGAACACTGAAGCTTTCTTT
CASSRLENTEAFF
>TRBJ2-5|-|TRBD2|TRBV9
TGTGCCAGCAGCGTAGGATTGACTAGCGGGGGACAAGAGACCCAGTACTTC
CASSVGLTSGGQETQYF
>TRBJ1-5|-|-|TRBV28
TGTGCCAGCAGTCGGGCACACTCGGGGGGGAATCAGCCCCAGCATTTT
CASSRAHSGGNQPQHF
>TRBJ2-7|-|-|TRBV27
TGTGCCAGCAGACTCGGGGGCGGAGGGAACTACGAGCAGTACTTC
CASRLGGGGNYEQYF
>TRBJ1-5|-|-|TRBV6-1
TGTGCCAGCAGTGCCACCGGGACGGTGAGTTTTAATCAGCCCCAGCATTTT
CASSATGTVSFNQPQHF
>TRBJ1-3|-|TRBD1|TRBV5-1
TGCGCCAGCAGCATCTCGACAGGGCGAAACACCATATATTTT
CASSISTGRNTIYF
>TRBJ2-5|few|TRBD2|TRBV19
TGTGCCAGTAGTACCTTCTTCCCGACTAGCGGGAATGGAGAGACCCAGTACTTC
CASSTFFPTSGNGETQYF
>TRBJ2-3|-|TRBD1|TRBV3-1/TRBV3-2
TGTGCCAGCAGAAACAGGGGAGCGGATACGCAGTATTTT
CASRNRGADTQYF
>TRBJ2-6|once|TRBD1|TRBV3-1/TRBV3-2
TGTGCCAGCAGCCAGGGCAGGGGGAGCTCTGGGGCCAACGTCCTGACTTTC
CASSQGRGSSGANVLTF
>TRBJ2-5|-|TRBD2|TRBV7-3
TGTGCCAGCAGCTCACTAGCGGGAGGAAGAGAGACCCAGTACTTC
CASSSLAGGRETQYF
>TRBJ1-2|-|-|TRBV18
TGTGCCAGCTCACCTTTGGGGGAGCGCGGAAACTATGGCTACACCTTC
CASSPLGERGNYGYTF
>TRBJ2-1|once|-|TRBV7-9
TGTGCCAGCAGCTTAGATATGGTATCGGAGCAGTTCTTC
CASSLDMVSEQFF
>TRBJ1-6|few|TRBD1|TRBV4-1
TGCGCCAGCAGCTCTTTCCCTCGGACAGGGAATTCACCCCTCCACTTT
CASSSFPRTGNSPLHF
>TRBJ2-5|-|-|TRBV28
TGTGCCAGCAGTTTAAATTCCGGGCGGGAGACCCAGTACTTC
CASSLNSGRETQYF
>TRBJ2-1|-|-|TRBV24-1
TGTGCCACCAGTGATTTGCGCAAAGACAATGAGCAGTTCTTC
CATSDLRKDNEQFF
>TRBJ2-2|-|-|TRBV15
TGTGCCACCAGCAGAGATTGGACGAACACCGGGGAGCTGTTTTTT
CATSRDWTNTGELFF
>TRBJ2-7|once|-|TRBV6-2/TRBV6-3
TGTGCCAGCAGTTACCCAAGGTACGAGCAGTACTTC
CASSYPRYEQYF
>TRBJ2-1|-|TRBD2|TRBV24-1
TGTGCCACCAGCGGGAGGGAGGCCCCCTACAATGAGCAGTTCTTC
CATSGREAPYNEQFF
>TRBJ1-1|few|-|TRBV7-3
TGTGCCAGCAGCTTAGGGAGTAGCAGCACTGAAGCTTTCTTT
CASSLGSSSTEAFF
>TRBJ1-3|-|-|TRBV5-1
TGCGCCAGCAGCTTGGTAGGGTACTCTGGAAACACCATATATTTT
CASSLVGYSGNTIYF
>TRBJ1-2|-|-|TRBV28
TGTGCCAGCAGCACAGCCTATGGCTACACCTTC
CASSTAYGYTF
>TRBJ2-5|-|-|TRBV19
TGTGCCAGTAGTATATCGGGGTGTTTGGGGCCACAAATACAAGAGACCCAGTACTTC
CASSISGCLGPQIQETQYF
>TRBJ1-4|-|TRBD1|TRBV5-6
TGTGCCAGCGGACAGGGGACCACTTTTGGTGAAAAACTGTTTTTT
CASGQGTTFGEKLFF
>TRBJ2-3|-|TRBD2|TRBV7-2
TGTGCCAGCAGCATAAGGACTAGCGGACTGACAGATACGCAGTATTTT
CASSIRTSGLTDTQYF
>TRBJ2-2|-|-|TRBV27
TGTGCCAGCGGACAGACTAGGGACGGGGAGCTGTTTTTT
CASGQTRDGELFF
>TRBJ1-2|-|-|TRBV6-5
TGTGCCAGCAGTCGCATATTTAACTATGGCTACACCTTC
CASSRIFNYGYTF
>TRBJ2-7|-|TRBD1|TRBV19
TGTGCCAGTAGCCATCAACCCTACGGGACAGCCTCCTACGAGCAGTACTTC
CASSHQPYGTASYEQYF
>TRBJ1-5|-|-|TRBV10-3
TGTGCCATCAGTGAGTCAACAGGGCGTAATCAGCCCCAGCATTTT
CAISESTGRNQPQHF
>TRBJ2-2|-|-|TRBV18
TGTGCCAGCTCACCACCGGTAACCGGGGAGCTGTTTTTT
CASSPPVTGELFF
>TRBJ1-3|-|TRBD1|TRBV18
TGTGCCAGCTCACCACCAAAACAGGGGGTCTCTGGAAACACCATATATTTT
CASSPPKQGVSGNTIYF
>TRBJ2-7|-|-|TRBV29-1
TGCAGCGGGGGACGCAGCTCCTACGAGCAGTACTTC
CSGGRSSYEQYF
>TRBJ2-1|-|-|TRBV19
TGTGCCAGTAGTATTGAGCGGGTGAATGAGCAGTTCTTC
CASSIERVNEQFF
>TRBJ1-4|-|TRBD1|TRBV5-8
TGTGCCAGCAGCCTCGGACAGGGAGACACTAATGAAAAACTGTTTTTT
CASSLGQGDTNEKLFF
>TRBJ1-1|-|TRBD1|TRBV4-1
TGCGCCAGCAGCCGCCGGACTCTGGGGACAGACGATGGGGCTTTCTTT
CASSRRTLGTDDGAFF
>TRBJ1-2|-|-|TRBV12-3/TRBV12-4
TGTGCCAGCAGCCCGAGGATGACAACGGGCTACACCTTC
CASSPRMTTGYTF
>TRBJ1-1|-|-|TRBV6-4
TGTGCCAGCAGTGACTCCCCAGGGACCACTGAAGCTTTCTTT
CASSDSPGTTEAFF
>TRBJ1-2|-|TRBD1|TRBV5-5
TGTGCCAGCATCCATTCAGGGGGCGTCGACTATGGCTACACCTTC
CASIHSGGVDYGYTF